In its sample, the clone carrying this T cell receptor beta chain was seen a few times. The antigen is not known. CD4+ T cells that had been cultured provided DNA sequenced with the Oncomine TCR Beta short-read assay. TCRdb redid the calling of the PCR reads with MiXCR, one entry per CDR3 protein. Here the sample spans roughly 20,000 distinct CDR3 sequences, roughly two fifths being singletons. Trimming shortened V by 3 bases and J by 9 bases, and 12 bases separated the two germline ends. Germline lookup yields CDR1 LNHDA and CDR2 SQIVND (reference sequence). This CDR3 is 13 amino acids long. Stated treatment: roughly 10-day PBMC culture with coronavirus spike peptide pools or control peptides (ViraFEST assay). Peptide pool stimulation in ViraFEST expanded antigen-specific T cells, whose TCRs were then sequenced. This sample was taken from a study of vaccination and CD4 T cells after COVID-19.

The sequences come from CD4+ T cells from blood, cultured in vitro, collected before SARS-CoV-2 vaccination. The clonotype originates from a human donor who had recovered from COVID-19. V gene TRBV19 combines with J gene TRBJ1-5, with D possibly TRBD1 on 5 matching bases. CDR3 DNA sequence: TGTGCCAGTAGTATCAGGGCTCAGGGGCCCCAGCATTTT. It is translated as CASSIRAQGPQHF.